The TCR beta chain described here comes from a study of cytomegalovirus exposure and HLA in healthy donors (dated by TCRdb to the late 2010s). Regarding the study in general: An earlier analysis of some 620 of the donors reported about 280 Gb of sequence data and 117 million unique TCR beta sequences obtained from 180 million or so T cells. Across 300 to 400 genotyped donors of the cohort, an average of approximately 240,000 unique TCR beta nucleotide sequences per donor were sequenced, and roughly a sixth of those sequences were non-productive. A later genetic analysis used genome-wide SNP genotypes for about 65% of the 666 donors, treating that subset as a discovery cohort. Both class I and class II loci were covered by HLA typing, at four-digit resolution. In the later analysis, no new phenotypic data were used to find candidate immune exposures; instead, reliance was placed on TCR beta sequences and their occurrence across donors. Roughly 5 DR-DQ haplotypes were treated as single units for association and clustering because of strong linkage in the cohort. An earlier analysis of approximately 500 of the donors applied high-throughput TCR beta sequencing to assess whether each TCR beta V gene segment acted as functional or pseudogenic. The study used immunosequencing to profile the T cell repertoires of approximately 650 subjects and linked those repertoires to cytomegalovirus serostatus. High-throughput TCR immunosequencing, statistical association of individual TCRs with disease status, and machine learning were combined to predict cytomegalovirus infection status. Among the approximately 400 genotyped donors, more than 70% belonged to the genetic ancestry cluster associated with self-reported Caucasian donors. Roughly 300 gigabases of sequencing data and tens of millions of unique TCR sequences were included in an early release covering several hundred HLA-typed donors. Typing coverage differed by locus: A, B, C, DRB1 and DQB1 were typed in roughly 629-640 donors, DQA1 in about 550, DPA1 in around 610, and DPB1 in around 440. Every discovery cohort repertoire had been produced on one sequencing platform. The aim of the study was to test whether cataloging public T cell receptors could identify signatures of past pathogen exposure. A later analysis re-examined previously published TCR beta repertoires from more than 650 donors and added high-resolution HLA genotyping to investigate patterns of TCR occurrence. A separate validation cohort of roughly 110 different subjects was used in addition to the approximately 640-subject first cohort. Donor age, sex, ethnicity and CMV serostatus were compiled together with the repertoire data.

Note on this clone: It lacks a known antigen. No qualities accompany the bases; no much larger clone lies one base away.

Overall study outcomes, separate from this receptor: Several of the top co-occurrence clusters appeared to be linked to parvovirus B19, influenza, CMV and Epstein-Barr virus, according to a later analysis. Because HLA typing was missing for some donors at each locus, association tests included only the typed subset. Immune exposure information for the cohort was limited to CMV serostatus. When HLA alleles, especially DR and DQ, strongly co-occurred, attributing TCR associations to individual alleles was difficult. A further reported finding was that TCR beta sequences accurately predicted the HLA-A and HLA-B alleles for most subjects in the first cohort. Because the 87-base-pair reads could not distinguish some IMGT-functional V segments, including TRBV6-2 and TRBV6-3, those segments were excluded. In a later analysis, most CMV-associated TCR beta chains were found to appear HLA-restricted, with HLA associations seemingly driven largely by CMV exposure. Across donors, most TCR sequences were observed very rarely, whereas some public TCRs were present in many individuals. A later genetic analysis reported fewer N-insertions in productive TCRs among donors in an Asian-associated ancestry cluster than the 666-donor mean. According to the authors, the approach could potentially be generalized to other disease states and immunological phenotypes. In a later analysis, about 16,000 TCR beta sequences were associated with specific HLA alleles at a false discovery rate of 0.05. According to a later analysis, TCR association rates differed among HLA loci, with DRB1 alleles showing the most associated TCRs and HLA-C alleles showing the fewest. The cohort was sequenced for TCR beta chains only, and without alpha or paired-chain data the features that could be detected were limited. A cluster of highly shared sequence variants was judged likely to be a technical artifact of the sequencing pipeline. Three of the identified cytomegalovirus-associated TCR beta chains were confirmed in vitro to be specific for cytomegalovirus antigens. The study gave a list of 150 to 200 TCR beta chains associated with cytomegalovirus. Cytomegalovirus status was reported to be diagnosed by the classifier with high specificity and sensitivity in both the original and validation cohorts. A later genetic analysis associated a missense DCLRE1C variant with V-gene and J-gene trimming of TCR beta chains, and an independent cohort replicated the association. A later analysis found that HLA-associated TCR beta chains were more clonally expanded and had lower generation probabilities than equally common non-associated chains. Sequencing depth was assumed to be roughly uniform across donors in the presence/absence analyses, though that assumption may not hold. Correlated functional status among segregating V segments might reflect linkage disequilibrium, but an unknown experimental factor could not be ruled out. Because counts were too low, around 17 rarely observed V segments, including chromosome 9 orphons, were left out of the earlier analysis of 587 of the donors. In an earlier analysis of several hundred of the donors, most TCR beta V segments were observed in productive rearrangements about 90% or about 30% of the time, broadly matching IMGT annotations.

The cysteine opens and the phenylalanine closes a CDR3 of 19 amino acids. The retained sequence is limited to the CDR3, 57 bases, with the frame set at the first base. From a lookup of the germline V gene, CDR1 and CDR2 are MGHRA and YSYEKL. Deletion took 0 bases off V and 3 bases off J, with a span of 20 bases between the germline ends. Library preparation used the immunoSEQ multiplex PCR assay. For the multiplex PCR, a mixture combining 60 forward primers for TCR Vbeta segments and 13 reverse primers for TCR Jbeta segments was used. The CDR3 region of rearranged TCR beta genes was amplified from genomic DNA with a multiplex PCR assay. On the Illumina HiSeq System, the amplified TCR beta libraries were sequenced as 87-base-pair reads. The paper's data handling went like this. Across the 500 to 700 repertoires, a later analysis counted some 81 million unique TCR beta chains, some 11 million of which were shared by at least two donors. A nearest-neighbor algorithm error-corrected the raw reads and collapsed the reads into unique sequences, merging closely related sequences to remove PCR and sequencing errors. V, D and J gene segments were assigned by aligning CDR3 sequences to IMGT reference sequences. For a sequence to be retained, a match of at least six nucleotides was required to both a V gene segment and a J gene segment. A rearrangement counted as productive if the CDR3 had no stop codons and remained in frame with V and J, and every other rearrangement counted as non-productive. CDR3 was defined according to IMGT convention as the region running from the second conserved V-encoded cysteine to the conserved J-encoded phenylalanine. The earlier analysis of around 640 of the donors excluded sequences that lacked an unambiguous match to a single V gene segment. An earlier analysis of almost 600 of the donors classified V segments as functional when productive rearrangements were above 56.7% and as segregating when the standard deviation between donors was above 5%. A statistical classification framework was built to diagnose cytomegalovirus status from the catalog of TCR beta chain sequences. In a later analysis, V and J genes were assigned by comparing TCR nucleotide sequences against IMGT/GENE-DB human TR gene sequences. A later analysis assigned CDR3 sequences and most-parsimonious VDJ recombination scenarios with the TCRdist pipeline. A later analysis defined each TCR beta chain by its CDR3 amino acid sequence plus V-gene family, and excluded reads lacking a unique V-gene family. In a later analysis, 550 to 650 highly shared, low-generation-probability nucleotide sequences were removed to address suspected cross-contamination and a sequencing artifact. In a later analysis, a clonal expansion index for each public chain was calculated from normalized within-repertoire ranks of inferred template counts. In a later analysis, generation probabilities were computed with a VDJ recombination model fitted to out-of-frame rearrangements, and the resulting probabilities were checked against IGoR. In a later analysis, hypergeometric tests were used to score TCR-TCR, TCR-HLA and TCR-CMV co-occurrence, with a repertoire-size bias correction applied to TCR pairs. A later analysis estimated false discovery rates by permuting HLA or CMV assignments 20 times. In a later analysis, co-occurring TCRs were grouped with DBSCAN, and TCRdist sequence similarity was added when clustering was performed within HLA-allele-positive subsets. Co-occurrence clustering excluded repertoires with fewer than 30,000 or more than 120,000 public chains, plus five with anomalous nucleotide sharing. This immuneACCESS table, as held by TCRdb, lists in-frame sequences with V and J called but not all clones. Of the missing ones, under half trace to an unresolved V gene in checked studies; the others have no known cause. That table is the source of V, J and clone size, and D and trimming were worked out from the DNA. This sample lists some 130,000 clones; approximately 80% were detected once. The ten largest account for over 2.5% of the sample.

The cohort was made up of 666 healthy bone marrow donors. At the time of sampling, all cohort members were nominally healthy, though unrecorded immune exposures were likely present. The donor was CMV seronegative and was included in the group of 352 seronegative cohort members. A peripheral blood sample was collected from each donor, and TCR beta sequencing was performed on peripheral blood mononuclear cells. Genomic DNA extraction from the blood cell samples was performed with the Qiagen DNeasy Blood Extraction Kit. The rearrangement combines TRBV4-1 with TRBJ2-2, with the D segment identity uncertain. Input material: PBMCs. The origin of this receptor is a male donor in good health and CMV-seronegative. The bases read TGCGCCAGCAGCCAAGATAAAGTCCAACGGGTTGAGTACACCGGGGAGCTGTTTTTT. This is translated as CASSQDKVQRVEYTGELFF.